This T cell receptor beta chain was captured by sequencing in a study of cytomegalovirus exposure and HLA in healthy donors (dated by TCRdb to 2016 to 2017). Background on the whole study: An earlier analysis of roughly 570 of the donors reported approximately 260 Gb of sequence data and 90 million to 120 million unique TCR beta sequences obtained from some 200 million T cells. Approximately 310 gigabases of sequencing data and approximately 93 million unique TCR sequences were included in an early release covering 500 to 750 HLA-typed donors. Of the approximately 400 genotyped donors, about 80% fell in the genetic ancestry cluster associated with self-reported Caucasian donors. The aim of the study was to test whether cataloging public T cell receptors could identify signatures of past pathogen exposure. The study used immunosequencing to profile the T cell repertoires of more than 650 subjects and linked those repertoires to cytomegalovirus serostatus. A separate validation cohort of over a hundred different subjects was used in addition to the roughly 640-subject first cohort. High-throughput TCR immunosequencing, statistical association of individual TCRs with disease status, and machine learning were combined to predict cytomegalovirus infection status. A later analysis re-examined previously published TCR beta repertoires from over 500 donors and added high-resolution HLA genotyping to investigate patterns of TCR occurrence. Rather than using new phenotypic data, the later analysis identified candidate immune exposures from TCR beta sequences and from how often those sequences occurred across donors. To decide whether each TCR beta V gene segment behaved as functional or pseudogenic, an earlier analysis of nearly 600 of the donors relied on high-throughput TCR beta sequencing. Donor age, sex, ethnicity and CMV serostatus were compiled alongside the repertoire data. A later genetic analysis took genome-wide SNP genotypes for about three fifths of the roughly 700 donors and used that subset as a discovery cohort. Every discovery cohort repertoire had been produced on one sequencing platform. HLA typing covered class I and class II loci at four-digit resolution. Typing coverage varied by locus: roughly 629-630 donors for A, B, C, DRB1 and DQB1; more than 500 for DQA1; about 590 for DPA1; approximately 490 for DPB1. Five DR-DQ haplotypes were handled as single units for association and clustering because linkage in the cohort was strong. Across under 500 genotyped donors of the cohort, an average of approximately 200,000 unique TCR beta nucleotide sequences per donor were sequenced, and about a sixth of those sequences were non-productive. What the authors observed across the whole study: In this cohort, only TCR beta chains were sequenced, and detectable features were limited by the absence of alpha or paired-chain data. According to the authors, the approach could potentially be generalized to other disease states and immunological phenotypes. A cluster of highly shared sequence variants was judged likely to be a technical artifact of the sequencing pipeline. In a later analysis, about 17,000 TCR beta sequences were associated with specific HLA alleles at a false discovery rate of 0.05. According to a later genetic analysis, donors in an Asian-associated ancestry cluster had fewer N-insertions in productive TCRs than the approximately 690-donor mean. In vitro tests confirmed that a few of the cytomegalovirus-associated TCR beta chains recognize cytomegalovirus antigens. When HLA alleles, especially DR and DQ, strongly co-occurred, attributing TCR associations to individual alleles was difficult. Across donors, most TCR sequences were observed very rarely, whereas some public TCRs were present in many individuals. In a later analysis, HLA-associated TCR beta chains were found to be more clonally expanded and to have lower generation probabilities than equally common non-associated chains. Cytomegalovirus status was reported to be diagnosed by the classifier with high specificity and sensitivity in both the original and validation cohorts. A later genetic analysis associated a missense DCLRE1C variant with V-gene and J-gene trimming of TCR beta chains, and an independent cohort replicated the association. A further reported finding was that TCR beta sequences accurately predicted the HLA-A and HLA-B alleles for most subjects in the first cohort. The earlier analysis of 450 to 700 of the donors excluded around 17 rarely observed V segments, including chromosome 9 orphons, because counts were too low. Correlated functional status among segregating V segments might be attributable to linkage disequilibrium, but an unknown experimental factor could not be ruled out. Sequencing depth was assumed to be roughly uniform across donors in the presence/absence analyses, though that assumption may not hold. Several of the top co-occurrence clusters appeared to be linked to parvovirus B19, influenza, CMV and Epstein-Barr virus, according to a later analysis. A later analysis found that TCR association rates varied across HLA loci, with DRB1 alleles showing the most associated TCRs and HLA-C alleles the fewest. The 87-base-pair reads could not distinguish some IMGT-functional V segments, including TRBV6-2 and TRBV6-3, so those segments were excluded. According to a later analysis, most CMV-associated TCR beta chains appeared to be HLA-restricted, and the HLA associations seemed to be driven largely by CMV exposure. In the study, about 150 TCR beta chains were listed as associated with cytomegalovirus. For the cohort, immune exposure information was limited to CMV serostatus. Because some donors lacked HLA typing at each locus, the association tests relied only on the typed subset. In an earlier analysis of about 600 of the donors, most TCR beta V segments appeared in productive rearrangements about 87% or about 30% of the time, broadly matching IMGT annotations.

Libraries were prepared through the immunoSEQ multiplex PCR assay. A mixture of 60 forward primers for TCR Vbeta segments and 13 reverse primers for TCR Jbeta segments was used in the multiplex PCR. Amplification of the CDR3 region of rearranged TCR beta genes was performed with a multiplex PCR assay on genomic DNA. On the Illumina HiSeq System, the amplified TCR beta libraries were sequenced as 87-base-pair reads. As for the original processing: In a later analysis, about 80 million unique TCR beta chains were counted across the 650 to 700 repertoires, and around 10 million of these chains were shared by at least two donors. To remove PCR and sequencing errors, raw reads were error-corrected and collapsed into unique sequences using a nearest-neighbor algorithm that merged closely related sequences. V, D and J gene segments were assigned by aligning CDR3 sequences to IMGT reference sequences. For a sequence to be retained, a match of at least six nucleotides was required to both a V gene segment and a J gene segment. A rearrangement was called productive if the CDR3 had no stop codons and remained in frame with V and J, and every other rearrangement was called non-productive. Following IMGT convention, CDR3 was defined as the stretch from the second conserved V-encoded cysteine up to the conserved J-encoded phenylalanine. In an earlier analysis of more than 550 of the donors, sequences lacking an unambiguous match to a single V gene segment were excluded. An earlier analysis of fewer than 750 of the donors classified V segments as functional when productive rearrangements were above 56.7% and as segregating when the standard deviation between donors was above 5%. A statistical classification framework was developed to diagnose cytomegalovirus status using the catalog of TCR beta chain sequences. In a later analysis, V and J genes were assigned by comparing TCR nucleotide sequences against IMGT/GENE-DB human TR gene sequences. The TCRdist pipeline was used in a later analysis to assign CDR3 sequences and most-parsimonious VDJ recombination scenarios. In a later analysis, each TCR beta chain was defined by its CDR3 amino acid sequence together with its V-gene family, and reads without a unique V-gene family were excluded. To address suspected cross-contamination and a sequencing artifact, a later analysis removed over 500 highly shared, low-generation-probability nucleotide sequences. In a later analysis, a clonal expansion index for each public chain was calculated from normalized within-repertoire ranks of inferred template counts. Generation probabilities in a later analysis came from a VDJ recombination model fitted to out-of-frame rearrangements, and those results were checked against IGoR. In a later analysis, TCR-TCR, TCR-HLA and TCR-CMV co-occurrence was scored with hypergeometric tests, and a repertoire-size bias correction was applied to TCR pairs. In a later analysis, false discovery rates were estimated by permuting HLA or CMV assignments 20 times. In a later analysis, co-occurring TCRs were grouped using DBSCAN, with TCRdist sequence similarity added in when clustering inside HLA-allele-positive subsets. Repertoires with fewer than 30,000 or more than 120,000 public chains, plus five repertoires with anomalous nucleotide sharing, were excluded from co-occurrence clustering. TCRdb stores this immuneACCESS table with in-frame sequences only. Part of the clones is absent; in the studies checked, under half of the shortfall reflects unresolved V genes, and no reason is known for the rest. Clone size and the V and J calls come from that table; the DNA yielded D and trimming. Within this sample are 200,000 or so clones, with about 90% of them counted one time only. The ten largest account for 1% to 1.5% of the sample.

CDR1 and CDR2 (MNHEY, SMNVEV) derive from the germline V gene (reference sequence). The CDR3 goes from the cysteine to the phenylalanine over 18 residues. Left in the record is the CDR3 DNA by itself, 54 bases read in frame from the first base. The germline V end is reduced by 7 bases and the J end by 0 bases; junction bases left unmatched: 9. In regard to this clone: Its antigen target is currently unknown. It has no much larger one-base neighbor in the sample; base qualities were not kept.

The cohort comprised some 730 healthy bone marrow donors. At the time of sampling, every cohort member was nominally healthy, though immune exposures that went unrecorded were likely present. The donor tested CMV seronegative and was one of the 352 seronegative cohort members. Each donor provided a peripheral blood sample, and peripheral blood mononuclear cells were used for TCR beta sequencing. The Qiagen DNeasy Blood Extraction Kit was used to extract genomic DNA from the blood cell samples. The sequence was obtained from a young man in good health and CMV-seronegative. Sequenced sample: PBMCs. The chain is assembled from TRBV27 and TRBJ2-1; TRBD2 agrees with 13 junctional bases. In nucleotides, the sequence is TGTGCCAGCACCTGGACTAGCGGGAGCCTTCGCTCCTACAATGAGCAGTTCTTC. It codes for CASTWTSGSLRSYNEQFF.